This passage covers 3 T cell receptor beta chains from one sample sequenced in a study of regulatory T cells in long-lasting Graves disease. As to time point: newly diagnosed GD, antithyroid drugs for less than 3 months. Preparation of the TCR library used RNA extracted from PBMCs. The TCR beta library used iRepertoire HTBI primers with Arm-PCR amplification of CDR3. TCRdb passed the multiplex PCR reads through MiXCR, listing each CDR3 protein once. Among 200,000 to 250,000 distinct CDR3 sequences listed, 20% to 25% were seen once. The source was peripheral blood mononuclear cells (PBMCs), collected at new diagnosis, from a patient treated with antithyroid drugs. These receptors all come from a female donor with Graves disease.

As for this clonotype: A much larger clone differs by one base, so this may be a read error. The chain links TRBV2 to TRBJ1-2, with D perhaps TRBD1 (6 bases). Germline CDR1 SNHLY, CDR2 FYNNEI. The V end was cut by 6 bases, the J end by 0 bases, with 17 bases between. This CDR3 region has 16 residues. The CDR3 sequence: CASRLDSSSANYGYTF. The CDR3 DNA follows: TGTGCCAGCAGGTTGGACAGTTCCTCAGCTAACTATGGCTACACCTTC. The full variable domain, in which reference TRBV2 and TRBJ1-2 provide the parts outside the CDR3, is EPEVTQTPSHQVTQMGQEVILRCVPISNHLYFYWYRQILGQKVEFLVSFYNNEISEKSEIFDDQFSVERPDGSNFTLKIRSTKLEDSAMYFCASRLDSSSANYGYTFGSGTRLTVV.

A word on this clonotype: Given a much more abundant clone one base away, this may be a read error. The chain uses TRBV18 and TRBJ2-1, with 10 bases matching TRBD1. CDR1 is KGHSH, CDR2 LQKENI, per germline. This CDR3 spans 12 amino acids. The CDR3 sequence is CVSSPGQGEKFF. The CDR3 DNA is TGTGTCAGCTCACCAGGACAGGGGGAGAAGTTCTTC.

With regard to this clonotype: This may be a read error, as it is one base from a much larger clone. The rearrangement uses TRBV5-6 and TRBJ2-3; D gene ambiguous. The germline CDR1 and CDR2 sequences are SGHDT and YYEEEE. The CDR3 is 12 amino acids. CDR3 coding DNA: TGTGCCGGCAGTGTGAGAAGAGATACGCAGTATTTT. Its translation is CAGSVRRDTQYF.